The 18 T cell receptor beta chains reported below all come from one sample, sequenced in a study of regulatory T cells in long-lasting Graves disease. The time point is: newly diagnosed GD, antithyroid drugs for less than 3 months. Generation of the TCR library employed RNA extracted from PBMCs. Relying on iRepertoire HTBI primers and Arm-PCR of CDR3 regions, the team built TCR beta libraries. TCRdb re-called the multiplex PCR reads through MiXCR, storing one row per CDR3 protein. The sample records over 200,000 distinct CDR3 sequences, about a sixth being singletons. The material was peripheral blood mononuclear cells (PBMCs), obtained at new diagnosis, from a patient treated with antithyroid drugs. Receptors originate from a female donor with Graves disease.

Only a few counts were recorded for this clonotype. The J gene is TRBJ2-1, the V gene TRBV19; the D gene is possibly TRBD2 (6 bases). The CDR3 is 13 residues long. The V and J ends lost 6 bases and 5 bases respectively, with 11 bases between them. Germline CDR1 and CDR2: LNHDA and SQIVND (reference sequence). CDR3 amino acids: CASSGSSHNEQFF. The CDR3 nucleotides read TGTGCCAGTAGCGGGAGTTCCCACAATGAGCAGTTCTTC.

The chain couples TRBV24-1 to TRBJ2-1; tentatively, D is TRBD2 (6 bases). V was pared by 4 bases and J by 0 bases, with 15 bases between. This CDR3 is built from 17 residues. The germline V gene has CDR1 KGHDR and CDR2 SFDVKD. Here the CDR3 DNA reads TGTGCCACCAGTGACCTGGCGGCGGGAAGCTCCTACAATGAGCAGTTCTTC. Translation: CATSDLAAGSSYNEQFF.

This clonotype was counted at least ten times. The rearrangement links TRBV7-2 to TRBJ2-2; D possibly uses TRBD1 or TRBD2 (5 bases each). CDR3 length: 14 amino acids. Trimming pared 5 bases from V and 5 bases from J, leaving 12 bases between. Looked up from germline, CDR1 is SGHTA and CDR2 is FQGNSA. The CDR3 protein is CASSRGRGTGELFF. The CDR3 DNA sequence: TGTGCCAGCAGCCGGGGAAGGGGAACCGGGGAGCTGTTTTTT.

Only a few counts were recorded for this clonotype. The V call is TRBV14, the J call TRBJ2-7; 8 bases map to TRBD2. The V and J ends lost 0 bases and 4 bases, in that order; junction bases with no gene match: 11. This CDR3 has 17 residues. Germline CDR1 SGHDN, CDR2 FVKESK. The CDR3 is CASSQDRGGGRSYEQYF. The CDR3 DNA follows: TGTGCCAGCAGCCAAGATAGGGGCGGCGGGAGGTCTTACGAGCAGTACTTC. Combining the CDR3 with reference TRBV14 and TRBJ2-7 gives the whole variable domain EAGVTQFPSHSVIEKGQTVTLRCDPISGHDNLYWYRRVMGKEIKFLLHFVKESKQDESGMPNNRFLAERTGGTYSTLKVQPAELEDSGVYFCASSQDRGGGRSYEQYFGPGTRLTVT.

This clonotype occurred many times. The chain carries TRBV20-1 and TRBJ1-6; perhaps TRBD1 as D (6 bases). V lost 5 bases and J lost 7, with 21 bases in between. CDR3 length: 16 residues. Per germline, CDR1 DFQATT and CDR2 SNEGSKA (reference sequence). The CDR3 DNA sequence: TGCAGTGCTCGCAGCGCGAAACAGGGTACGAATTCACCCCTCCACTTT. It yields the protein CSARSAKQGTNSPLHF.

This clonotype has only a few counts. The chain couples TRBV20-1 to TRBJ2-1; weak D call: TRBD2 (6 bases). CDR3 size: 14 residues. V shed 3 bases and J shed 6 bases, with 15 bases lying between them. Germline V gene data show CDR1 as DFQATT and CDR2 as SNEGSKA (reference sequence). The CDR3 DNA sequence: TGCAGTGCTAGGCGGGATGAAGTTAGCAATGAGCAGTTCTTC. Residues: CSARRDEVSNEQFF.

This clonotype was seen many times. The rearrangement uses TRBV19 and TRBJ2-3, with D possibly TRBD2 on 6 matching bases. This CDR3 contains 15 residues. V was shortened by 5 bases and J by 0 bases, with 12 bases between the two germline ends. CDR1 is LNHDA and CDR2 is SQIVND in the germline V gene (reference sequence). The CDR3 DNA reads as TGTGCCAGTAGTTCCCGCGGGACGAGCACAGATACGCAGTATTTT. Its protein is CASSSRGTSTDTQYF.

This clonotype occurred many times. V and J are TRBV3-1 and TRBJ1-1; D gene uncertain. The germline V and J ends were trimmed by 5 bases and 3 bases, with 10 bases remaining between them. Germline loops: CDR1 LGHDT, CDR2 YNNKEL (reference sequence). There are 13 residues in the CDR3. The CDR3 protein is CASSEDPDTEAFF. CDR3 DNA sequence: TGTGCCAGCAGCGAGGACCCGGACACTGAAGCTTTCTTT.

The gene calls are TRBV6-2 or TRBV6-3 and TRBJ2-3; a possible D gene is TRBD2 (6 bases). CDR1 is MNHEY, CDR2 SVGEGT, per germline. CDR3 length equals 12 residues. The V gene lost 5 bases and the J gene lost 8 bases, with 11 bases spanning the gap. The CDR3 DNA follows: TGTGCCAGCAGTCCCGGGAGCGCTACGCAGTATTTT. Encoded protein: CASSPGSATQYF.

Ten or more counts support this clonotype. V is TRBV28 and J is TRBJ1-2; 8 positions match TRBD1. Germline V gives CDR1 MDHEN, CDR2 SYDVKM. CDR3 length equals 14 residues. V lost 6 bases and J lost 7; bases outside the gene matches: 10. In DNA, the CDR3 is TGTGCCAGCAGACTAGACAGGGGCCGGGGTGGCTACACCTTC. The encoded protein is CASRLDRGRGGYTF.

This clonotype has a count of ten or more. This rearrangement joins TRBV20-1 to TRBJ2-1; 8 bases are a match to TRBD2. Looked up from germline, CDR1 is DFQATT and CDR2 is SNEGSKA (reference sequence). Trimming removed 6 bases from V and 5 bases from J; junction bases left unmatched: 18. The CDR3 length is 17 residues. The CDR3 bases are TGCAGTGCCCCTCTCCTCGGGAGGGCCCAGCAGGACAATGAGCAGTTCTTC. Protein product: CSAPLLGRAQQDNEQFF.

This clonotype was counted at least ten times. This sequence joins TRBV30 and TRBJ2-5; 7 bases align to TRBD1. The germline gives CDR1 GTSNPN, CDR2 SVGIG (reference sequence). The CDR3 loop spans 13 amino acids. With 2 bases clipped from V and 3 bases from J, the junction kept 3 bases outside the gene matches. DNA for the CDR3: TGTGCCTGGAGTTTAGGGGGCAAAGAGACCCAGTACTTC. The encoded protein is CAWSLGGKETQYF.

This clonotype occurred many times. The chain carries TRBV12-3 or TRBV12-4 and TRBJ2-5, with D possibly being TRBD2 (5 bases). The CDR3 loop spans 14 amino acids. With 5 bases removed from V and 3 bases from J, the gap between germline ends came to 13 bases. The CDR3 DNA reads as TGTGCCAGCAGTCCTGGGAGAGGAAAAGAGACCCAGTACTTC. Translated: CASSPGRGKETQYF.

This clonotype showed up just a few times. V and J are TRBV19 and TRBJ2-7; possible D gene TRBD1, 5 bases. CDR1 and CDR2 (germline): LNHDA, SQIVND (reference sequence). Trimming pared 1 base from V and 6 bases from J, leaving 13 bases between. The CDR3 extends over 14 amino acids. The CDR3 nucleotides read TGTGCCAGTAGTATAGGAGGTAGGGGATCCGAGCAGTACTTC. Residues: CASSIGGRGSEQYF.

This clonotype was seen repeatedly, ten times or more. V and J are TRBV6-2 or TRBV6-3 and TRBJ2-3; D gene unclear. The CDR3 is made up of 11 amino acids. Germline CDR1 reads MNHEY; CDR2 reads SVGEGT. V was trimmed by 5 bases and J by 4 bases, leaving 4 bases between them. For the CDR3, the DNA is TGTGCCAGCAGTGCCCCAGATACGCAGTATTTT. This codes for CASSAPDTQYF.

This clonotype was seen a handful of times. The chain is built from TRBV12-3 or TRBV12-4 and TRBJ1-5, with D perhaps matching TRBD1 (5 bases). Trimming cost V 4 bases and J 0 bases, with 13 bases left between them. This CDR3 has 16 amino acids. CDR3 amino acids: CASSSDSRYSNQPQHF. DNA of the CDR3: TGTGCCAGCAGTTCAGACAGCAGATATAGCAATCAGCCCCAGCATTTT.

Many counts were recorded for this clonotype. The J gene is TRBJ2-7, the V gene TRBV30; D gene ambiguous. The CDR3 is 15 residues long. V lost 0 bases and J 0 bases, leaving 12 bases between the germline ends. The germline V gene has CDR1 GTSNPN and CDR2 SVGIG (reference sequence). CDR3 protein: CAWSVPGVSSYEQYF. The CDR3 bases are TGTGCCTGGAGTGTGCCTGGCGTTAGCTCCTACGAGCAGTACTTC.

This clonotype was counted at least ten times. Written as DNA, the CDR3 is TGTGCCATCGGGGAGTCAGATACGCAGTATTTT. Protein: CAIGESDTQYF. The genes are TRBV10-3 and TRBJ2-3, with D perhaps TRBD2 (5 bases). The V end lost 8 bases, the J end lost 4 bases, and 7 bases lay between the germline ends. Per the germline V gene, CDR1 is ENHRY and CDR2 is SYGVKD. CDR3 length: 11 amino acids.